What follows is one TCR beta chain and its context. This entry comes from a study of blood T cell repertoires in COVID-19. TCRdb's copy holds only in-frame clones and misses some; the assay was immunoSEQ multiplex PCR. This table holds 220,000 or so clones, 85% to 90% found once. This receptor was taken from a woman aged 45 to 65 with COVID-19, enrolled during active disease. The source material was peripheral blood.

Here the CDR3 reads CASRPPGLAKNIQYF. The CDR3 region has the DNA TGTGCCAGCAGACCCCCGGGACTAGCCAAAAACATTCAGTACTTC. This chain connects TRBV7-9 to TRBJ2-4; weak D call: TRBD2 (6 bases). This CDR3 comprises 15 residues. Germline V gives CDR1 SEHNR, CDR2 FQNEAQ (reference sequence). V lost 6 bases and J 0 bases, leaving 12 bases between the germline ends.